This paragraph reports one TCR beta chain. Its specificity is unknown. CDR3 size: 17 residues. V was clipped by 0 bases and J by 6 bases; unmatched bases: 8. Germline lookup yields CDR1 WSHSY and CDR2 SAAADI. The data originate from a study of CD8 T cells in ankylosing spondylitis. Study-wide points: Disease-linked clones bore a CD8+ phenotype and were relatively rare in peripheral blood. Earlier work had already found some motif variants in reactive arthritis synovial fluid and blood. As reported, disease-linked clones showed significant enrichment in matched ankylosing spondylitis synovial fluid.

In TCRdb, the 5' RACE reads were re-called with MiXCR into one record per CDR3 protein. This repertoire shows about 160,000 distinct CDR3 sequences, around two fifths found once; its top ten account for roughly 15%. V gene TRBV10-2 combines with J gene TRBJ2-1, with TRBD2 matching 10 bases. The sequence came from a male donor with ankylosing spondylitis. Source material: synovial fluid, either unsorted or a sorted T cell fraction (not recorded which). The CDR3 DNA follows: TGCGCCAGCAGTGAGTCGGGGGGAGCGGGGGGGATCAATGAGCAGTTCTTC. Protein product: CASSESGGAGGINEQFF.